A single sample is the source of the 17 T cell receptor beta chains below, sequenced in a study of cytomegalovirus exposure and HLA in healthy donors. Primers for the PCR totalled 60 Vbeta and 13 Jbeta. Produced via immunoSEQ multiplex PCR; TCRdb's table is partial and in-frame only. The table has more than 100,000 clones, around 79% seen once. The sample comprised PBMCs. All receptors come from a man aged 45-60 years in good health and CMV-seropositive.

The chain recombines TRBV19 with TRBJ2-5; possible D gene TRBD1, 5 bases. Germline V lookup: CDR1 LNHDA, CDR2 SQIVND (reference sequence). The CDR3 sequence is 14 residues long. Trimming cost V 3 bases and J 7 bases, with 15 bases left between them. CDR3 sequence (DNA): TGTGCCAGTAGTATGGGGCAGGCCATAGGGACCCAGTACTTC. Translating gives CASSMGQAIGTQYF.

This clone was found once. The rearrangement uses TRBV13 and TRBJ2-1; 9 bases agree with TRBD2. The trim removed 0 bases at V and 8 bases at J, leaving 11 bases unmatched. CDR1 is PRHDT, CDR2 FYEKMQ, per germline (reference sequence). The CDR3 is 17 residues long. The chain's CDR3 is CASSLGPSAGGPDEQFF. In nucleotides, the CDR3 is TGTGCCAGCAGCTTAGGACCGTCGGCGGGAGGGCCCGATGAGCAGTTCTTC.

The rearrangement links TRBV11-2 to TRBJ2-5; 12 bases match TRBD1. Germline CDR1 reads SGHAT; CDR2 reads FQNNGV. Trimming removed 5 bases from V and 5 bases from J; junction bases left unmatched: 9. The CDR3 runs to 16 residues. This CDR3 reads CASSVQGTGGRETQYF. As DNA, the CDR3 is TGTGCCAGCAGCGTCCAGGGGACAGGGGGCAGGGAGACCCAGTACTTC.

The V and J genes are TRBV4-1 and TRBJ2-7, with D perhaps TRBD1 (6 bases). Germline CDR1 and CDR2: MGHRA and YSYEKL. The CDR3 spans 15 residues. Between the trimmed V and J ends, which lost 2 bases and 2 bases, there was a span of 13 bases. The CDR3 sequence is CASSQNTGFPYEQYF. Written as DNA, the CDR3 is TGCGCCAGCAGCCAAAACACAGGGTTCCCCTACGAGCAGTACTTC.

The V and J genes are TRBV28 and TRBJ2-2; 9 bases are shared with TRBD2. J gave up 4 bases and V 10 bases, and 4 bases lay outside the gene matches. The CDR3 covers 13 residues. Germline V CDR1 and CDR2: MDHEN, SYDVKM. CDR3 protein: CATIAGVTGELFF. The CDR3 coding sequence is TGTGCCACGATAGCGGGAGTCACCGGGGAGCTGTTTTTT.

The genes are TRBV27 and TRBJ2-7, with D unclear. The CDR3 loop spans 14 amino acids. CDR1 and CDR2 from the germline V gene are MNHEY and SMNVEV (reference sequence). V lost 2 bases, J lost 5 bases, and 13 bases lay in between. This chain's CDR3 is CASSLLVTIHEQYF. The CDR3 DNA reads as TGTGCCAGCAGTTTACTTGTGACAATCCACGAGCAGTACTTC.

The chain combines TRBV4-3 with TRBJ2-2, with 11 nucleotides matching TRBD1. In germline, CDR1 is LGHNA, CDR2 YSLEER. Losses at the gene ends were 4 bases for V and 7 bases for J; bases not matched to a gene: 5. CDR3 size: 15 residues. CDR3 sequence reads: CASSPQGQGVGELFF. Here the CDR3 DNA reads TGCGCCAGCAGCCCACAGGGACAGGGGGTCGGGGAGCTGTTTTTT.

The V and J genes are TRBV7-8 and TRBJ2-7; TRBD1 aligns across 8 bases. This CDR3 spans 15 amino acids. After removal of 1 base from V and 3 bases from J, the junction contained 5 bases not matched to a gene. Germline values: CDR1 SGHVS, CDR2 FQNEAQ. The chain's CDR3 is CASSLEQGEGYEQYF. The CDR3 bases are TGTGCCAGCAGCTTAGAACAGGGGGAAGGCTACGAGCAGTACTTC.

The V gene is TRBV7-7, the J gene TRBJ2-3, with D maybe TRBD1 (6 bases). V lost 6 bases to trimming and J lost 3 bases, with 10 bases between them. Germline-derived CDR1 and CDR2 are SSHAT and FNYEAQ (reference sequence). The CDR3 length is 13 residues. The CDR3 region is CASSLQGTDTQYF. Here the CDR3 DNA reads TGTGCCAGCAGTTTACAGGGTACAGATACGCAGTATTTT.

The rearrangement uses TRBV6-1 and TRBJ2-2; D gene uncertain. The CDR3 totals 14 residues. Germline V CDR1 and CDR2: MNHNS, SASEGT. V lost 7 bases to trimming and J lost 4 bases, with 13 bases between them. The CDR3 bases are TGTGCCAGCACCGCCATTAGCAGCACCGGGGAGCTGTTTTTT. Translation: CASTAISSTGELFF.

To note about this clone: The limits of the CDR3 on the DNA are not certain, so only TCRdb's listed CDR3 is given. The chain employs TRBV29-1 and TRBJ2-1; the table's D call, TRBD1, has no DNA check behind it. CDR1 and CDR2 (germline): SQVTM, ANQGSEA. Including both end residues, the CDR3 is 17 amino acids long. The CDR3 loop reads CSVEDQKTPVGTGALFF.

The J gene is TRBJ2-1, the V gene TRBV28, with 11 bases that match TRBD2. Germline V lookup: CDR1 MDHEN, CDR2 SYDVKM. V lost 5 bases, J lost 7 bases, and 10 bases stayed unmatched. CDR3 length: 16 residues. CDR3 in amino acids: CASSGLGLAGRNEQFF. The CDR3 nucleotides are TGTGCCAGCAGTGGCCTCGGACTAGCGGGCAGGAATGAGCAGTTCTTC.

V is TRBV30 and J is TRBJ1-1; 7 positions match TRBD1. CDR1 is GTSNPN and CDR2 is SVGIG in the germline V gene (reference sequence). The CDR3 is 11 amino acids. Unmatched junction bases numbered 3, after V lost 5 bases and J lost 6 bases. The CDR3 coding sequence is TGTGCCTGGGTCGGACAGGCTGAAGCTTTCTTT. Protein: CAWVGQAEAFF.

The chain recombines TRBV7-6 with TRBJ1-4, with 7 bases aligning to TRBD1. J lost 5 bases, V lost 5 bases, and 5 bases had no gene match. CDR3 size: 14 residues. The germline V gene has CDR1 SGHVS and CDR2 FNYEAQ. The DNA of the CDR3 is TGTGCCAGCAGCCCCGGGACAGCAAATGAAAAACTGTTTTTT. It specifies CASSPGTANEKLFF.

The rearrangement uses TRBV30 and TRBJ2-5, with TRBD2 identical over 7 bases. The CDR3 loop spans 13 amino acids. Looked up from germline, CDR1 is GTSNPN and CDR2 is SVGIG (reference sequence). V trimming: 6 bases; J trimming: 0 bases; junction bases outside the gene matches: 4. CDR3 nucleotides: TGTGCCTGTCCCCTAGCGGACCAAGAGACCCAGTACTTC. Residues: CACPLADQETQYF.

This chain connects TRBV28 to TRBJ1-1; possibly TRBD1 for D (6 bases). The CDR3 extends over 12 amino acids. The germline CDR1 and CDR2 sequences are MDHEN and SYDVKM. V was clipped by 5 bases and J by 4 bases, with 8 bases between them. CDR3 residues: CASSQDSTEAFF. CDR3 DNA sequence: TGTGCCAGCAGTCAGGACAGCACTGAAGCTTTCTTT.

The chain uses TRBV10-3 and TRBJ2-2, with D perhaps matching TRBD1 (5 bases). CDR1 and CDR2 (germline): ENHRY, SYGVKD. V was clipped by 4 bases and J by 5 bases, with 17 bases between them. The CDR3 is 16 residues long. CDR3 nucleotide sequence: TGTGCCATCAGTGGGGGCAACGAAGGGGTGACCGGGGAGCTGTTTTTT. Amino acids: CAISGGNEGVTGELFF.